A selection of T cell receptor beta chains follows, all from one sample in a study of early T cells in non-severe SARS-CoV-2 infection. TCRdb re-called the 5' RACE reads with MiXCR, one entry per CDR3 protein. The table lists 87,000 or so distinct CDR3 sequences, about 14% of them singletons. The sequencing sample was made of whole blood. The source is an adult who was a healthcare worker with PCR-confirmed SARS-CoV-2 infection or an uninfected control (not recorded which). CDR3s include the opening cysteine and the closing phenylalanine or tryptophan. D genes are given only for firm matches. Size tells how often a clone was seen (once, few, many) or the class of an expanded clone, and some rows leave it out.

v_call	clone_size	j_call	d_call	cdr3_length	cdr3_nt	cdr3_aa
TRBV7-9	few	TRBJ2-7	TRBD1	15	TGTGCCAGCAGCTTAGCGGGGACAGGGGCCTACGAGCAGTACTTC	CASSLAGTGAYEQYF
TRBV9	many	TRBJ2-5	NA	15	TGTGCCAGCAGCGATGGGGGGACGTACCAAGAGACCCAGTACTTC	CASSDGGTYQETQYF
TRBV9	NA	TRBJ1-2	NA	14	TGTGCCAGCAATAAGGGCCTAGCTAACTATGGCTACACCTTC	CASNKGLANYGYTF
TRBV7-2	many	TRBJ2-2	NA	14	TGTGCCAGTTCACACGGACAGCCCACCGGGGAGCTGTTTTTT	CASSHGQPTGELFF
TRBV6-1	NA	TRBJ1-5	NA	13	TGTGCCAGCAGTGAAGGTTCCCCCCAGCCCCAGCATTTT	CASSEGSPQPQHF
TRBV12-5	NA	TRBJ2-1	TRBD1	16	TGTGCTAGTGGTTTGCGGACAGGGAGCTCCTACAATGAGCAGTTCTTC	CASGLRTGSSYNEQFF
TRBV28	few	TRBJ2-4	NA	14	TGTGCCAGCAGCCACCAGGGGGCCAAAAACATTCAGTACTTC	CASSHQGAKNIQYF
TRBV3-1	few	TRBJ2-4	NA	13	TGTGCCAGCACCCAAAGGGGGGGAGACATTCAGTACTTC	CASTQRGGDIQYF
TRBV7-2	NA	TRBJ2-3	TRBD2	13	TGTGCCAGCAGCTCGGGACTAGCGGGTACGCAGTATTTT	CASSSGLAGTQYF
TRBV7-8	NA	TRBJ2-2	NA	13	TGTGCCAGCAAGGTGTCCGGGACCGGGGAGCTGTTTTTT	CASKVSGTGELFF
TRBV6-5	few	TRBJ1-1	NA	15	TGTGCCAGCAGTTACACGACAGGATTGAACACTGAAGCTTTCTTT	CASSYTTGLNTEAFF
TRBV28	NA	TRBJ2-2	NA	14	TGTGCCAGCAGGACTCATGTGAACACCGGGGAGCTGTTTTTT	CASRTHVNTGELFF
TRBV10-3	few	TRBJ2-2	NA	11	TGTGCCATCAAAAACACCGGGGAGCTGTTTTTT	CAIKNTGELFF
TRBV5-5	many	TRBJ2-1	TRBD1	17	TGTGCCAGCAGCCCTAGGCCGGGACAGAGCTCCTACAATGAGCAGTTCTTC	CASSPRPGQSSYNEQFF
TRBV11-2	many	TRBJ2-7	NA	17	TGTGCCAGCAGCTTGATGGCGGGGGCGACGAGCTCCTACGAGCAGTACTTC	CASSLMAGATSSYEQYF
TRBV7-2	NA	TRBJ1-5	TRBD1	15	TGTGCCAGCTCGGACAGGGCCCAGATCAATCAGCCCCAGCATTTT	CASSDRAQINQPQHF
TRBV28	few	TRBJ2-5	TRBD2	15	TGTGCCAGCACGATGACTCGGGGGGGCCGGGAGACCCAGTACTTC	CASTMTRGGRETQYF
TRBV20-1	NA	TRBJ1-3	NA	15	TGCAGTGCTAGTCTCTCACGGAGCTCTGAAAACACCATATATTTT	CSASLSRSSENTIYF
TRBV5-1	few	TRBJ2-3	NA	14	TGCGCCAGCAGCTTGGCGGAGGGGGTGAATACGCAGTATTTT	CASSLAEGVNTQYF
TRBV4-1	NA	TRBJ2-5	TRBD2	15	TGCGCCAGCAGCCAAGATGGTAGCGGGGGGAGGACCCAGTACTTC	CASSQDGSGGRTQYF
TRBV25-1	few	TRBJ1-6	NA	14	TGTGCCAGCACGGCCTTTGGCTCGAATTCACCCCTCCACTTT	CASTAFGSNSPLHF
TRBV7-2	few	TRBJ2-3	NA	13	TGTGCCAGCAGCCACCCGTACACAGATACGCAGTATTTT	CASSHPYTDTQYF
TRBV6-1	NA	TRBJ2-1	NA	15	TGTGCCAGCAGCCTGCGGGGGCCCCTATACAATGAGCAGTTCTTC	CASSLRGPLYNEQFF
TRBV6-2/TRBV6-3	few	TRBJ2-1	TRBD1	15	TGTGCCAGCAGTTCCGCCGGGACAGGGAACGGTGAGCAGTTCTTC	CASSSAGTGNGEQFF
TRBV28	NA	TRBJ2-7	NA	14	TGTGCCAGCAGTTTAAGAGGGGCCCCTCGGGAGCAGTACTTC	CASSLRGAPREQYF
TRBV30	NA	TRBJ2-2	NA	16	TGTGCCTGGAGCCCGGCATCAGGGTTCCTAGGCGGGGAGCTGTTTTTT	CAWSPASGFLGGELFF
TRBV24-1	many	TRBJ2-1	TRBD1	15	TGTGCCACCAATCGCGAGGGGGCCGGAGACAATGAGCAGTTCTTC	CATNREGAGDNEQFF
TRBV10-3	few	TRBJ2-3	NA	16	TGTGCCATCAGTGACTCGTGGGGGGGCGGCACAGATACGCAGTATTTT	CAISDSWGGGTDTQYF
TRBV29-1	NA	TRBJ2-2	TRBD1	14	TGCAGCGGAACGGGACAGGGGAACACCGGGGAGCTGTTTTTT	CSGTGQGNTGELFF
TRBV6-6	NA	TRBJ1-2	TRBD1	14	TGTGCCAGCAGCACAGACAGGGGTGGATATGGCTACACCTTC	CASSTDRGGYGYTF
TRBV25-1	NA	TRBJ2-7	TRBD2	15	TGTGCCAGCAACCTCAGATTACTAGCGTTATACGAGCAGTACTTC	CASNLRLLALYEQYF
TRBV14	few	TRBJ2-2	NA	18	TGTGCCAGCAGCCAAGAAGGCCCCAGGCGGACGAACACCGGGGAGCTGTTTTTT	CASSQEGPRRTNTGELFF
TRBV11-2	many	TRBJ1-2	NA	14	TGTGCCAGCAGCTTAACCCAGACCTTATATGGCTACACCTTC	CASSLTQTLYGYTF
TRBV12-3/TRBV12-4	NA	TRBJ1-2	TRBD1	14	TGTGCCTGCAGTTCAGGACAGGGCTATTGGGGCTACACCTTC	CACSSGQGYWGYTF
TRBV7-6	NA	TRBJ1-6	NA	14	TGTGCCAGCAGCTTAGGGGGTACTGGTGCACCCCTCCACTTT	CASSLGGTGAPLHF
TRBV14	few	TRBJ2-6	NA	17	TGTGCCAGCAGCCAAGCATCAGAGGCTACCGGGGCCAACGTCCTGACTTTC	CASSQASEATGANVLTF
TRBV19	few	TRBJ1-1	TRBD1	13	TGTGCCAGTAGTAGAGCAGGGGGCACTGAAGCTTTCTTT	CASSRAGGTEAFF
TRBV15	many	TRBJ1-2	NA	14	TGTGCCACCAGCAGAGATTTCACAGACGGAGGCTACACCTTC	CATSRDFTDGGYTF
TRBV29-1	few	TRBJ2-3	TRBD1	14	TGCAGCGGCGACAGGGGAACCTCCACAGATACGCAGTATTTT	CSGDRGTSTDTQYF
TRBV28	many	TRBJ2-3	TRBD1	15	TGTGCCAGCAGTTTTGGGGACAGGGGTTCAAATACGCAGTATTTT	CASSFGDRGSNTQYF
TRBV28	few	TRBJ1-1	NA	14	TGTGCCAGCAGTTTAAGGGCAAGGCGCACTGAAGCTTTCTTT	CASSLRARRTEAFF
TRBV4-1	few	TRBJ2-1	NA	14	TGCGCCAGCAGCCAAGATCAAGGGTACAATGAGCAGTTCTTC	CASSQDQGYNEQFF
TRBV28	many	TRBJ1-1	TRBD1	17	TGTGCCAGCAGTTCCGGGACAGGGTGGGGTATGAACACTGAAGCTTTCTTT	CASSSGTGWGMNTEAFF
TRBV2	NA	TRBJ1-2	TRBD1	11	TGTGCCAACCCGACAGGGGATGGCTACACCTTC	CANPTGDGYTF
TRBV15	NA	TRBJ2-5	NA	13	TGTGCCACCAGCAGAAAGAGTTATGAGACCCAGTACTTC	CATSRKSYETQYF
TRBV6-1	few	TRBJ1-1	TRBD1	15	TGCGCCAGCACTGCAGGGGGCTTTGGGAACACTGAAGCTTTCTTT	CASTAGGFGNTEAFF
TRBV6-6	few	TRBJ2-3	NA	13	TGTGCCAGCAGTTACTCTGGGGAGGAAGGGCAGTATTTT	CASSYSGEEGQYF
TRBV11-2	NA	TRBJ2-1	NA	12	TGTGCCAGCAGCCTACGAGGACTTGCCCAGTTCTTC	CASSLRGLAQFF
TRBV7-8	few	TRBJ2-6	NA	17	TGTGCCAGCAGCTTATTGGGGGAGTCGACTGGGGCCAACGTCCTGACTTTC	CASSLLGESTGANVLTF
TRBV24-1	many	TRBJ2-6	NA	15	TGTGCCACCAGTGATGTGGGCTACGGGGCCAACGTCCTGACTTTC	CATSDVGYGANVLTF
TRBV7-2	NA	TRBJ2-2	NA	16	TGTGCCAGCAGCTGGGGGGGCCAGGTCAACACCGGGGAGCTGTTTTTT	CASSWGGQVNTGELFF
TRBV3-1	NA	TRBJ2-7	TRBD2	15	TGTGCCAGCAGCCAAAAGGGACTAGCAACCTACGAGCAGTACTTC	CASSQKGLATYEQYF
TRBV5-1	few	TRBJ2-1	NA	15	TGCGCCAGCAGCTCCGGACGGCCCTCCTACAATGAGCAGTTCTTC	CASSSGRPSYNEQFF
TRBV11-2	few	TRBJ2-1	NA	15	TGTGCCAGCAGCTTAGGGCACGCAGGGAATTTTGAGCAGTTCTTC	CASSLGHAGNFEQFF
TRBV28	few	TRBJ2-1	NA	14	TGTGCCCCGCCCGGCGGGGATAACTACAATGAGCAGTTCTTC	CAPPGGDNYNEQFF
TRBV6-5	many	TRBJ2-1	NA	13	TGTGCCAGCAGGGACAGTTCCTACAATGAGCAGTTCTTC	CASRDSSYNEQFF
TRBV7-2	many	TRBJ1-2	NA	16	TGTGCCAGCAGCTTTACAAACCGGGATCTTCAAGTTGGCTACACCTTC	CASSFTNRDLQVGYTF
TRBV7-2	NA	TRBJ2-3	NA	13	TGTGCCAGCAGCACTCCAGCGGCAGATACGCAGTATTTT	CASSTPAADTQYF
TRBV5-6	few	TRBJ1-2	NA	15	TGTGCCAGCAGTTTCATGACAGGACAATACTATGGCTACACCTTC	CASSFMTGQYYGYTF